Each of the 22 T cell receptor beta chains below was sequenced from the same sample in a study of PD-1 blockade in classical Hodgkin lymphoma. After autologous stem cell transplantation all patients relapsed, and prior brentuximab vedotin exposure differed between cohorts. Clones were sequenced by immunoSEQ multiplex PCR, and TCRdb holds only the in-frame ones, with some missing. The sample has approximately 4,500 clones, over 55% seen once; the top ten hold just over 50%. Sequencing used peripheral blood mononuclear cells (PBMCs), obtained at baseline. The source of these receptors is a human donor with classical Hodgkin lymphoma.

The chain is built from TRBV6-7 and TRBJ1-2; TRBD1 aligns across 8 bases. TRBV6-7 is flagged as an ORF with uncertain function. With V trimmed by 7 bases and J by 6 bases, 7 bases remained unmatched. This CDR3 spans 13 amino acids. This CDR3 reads CASIPDRGNGYTF. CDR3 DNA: TGTGCCAGCATTCCTGACAGGGGAAATGGCTACACCTTC.

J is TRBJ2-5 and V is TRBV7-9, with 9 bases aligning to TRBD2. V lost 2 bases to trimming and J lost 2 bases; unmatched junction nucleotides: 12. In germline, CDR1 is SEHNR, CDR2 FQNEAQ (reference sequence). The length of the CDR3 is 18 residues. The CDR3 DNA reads TGTGCCAGCAGCTTAAGGCGGGGGGGGCCCCGAGGGCAAGAGACCCAGTACTTC. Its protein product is CASSLRRGGPRGQETQYF.

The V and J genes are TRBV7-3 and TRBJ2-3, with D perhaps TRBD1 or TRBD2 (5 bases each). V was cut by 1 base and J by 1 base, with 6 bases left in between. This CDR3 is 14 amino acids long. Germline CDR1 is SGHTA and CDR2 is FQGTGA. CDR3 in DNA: TGTGCCAGCAGCTTAATGGGGGGCACAGATACGCAGTATTTT. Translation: CASSLMGGTDTQYF. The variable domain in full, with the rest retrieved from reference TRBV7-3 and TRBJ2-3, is GAGVSQTPSNKVTEKGKYVELRCDPISGHTALYWYRQSLGQGPEFLIYFQGTGAADDSGLPNDRFFAVRPEGSVSTLKIQRTERGDSAVYLCASSLMGGTDTQYFGPGTRLTVL.

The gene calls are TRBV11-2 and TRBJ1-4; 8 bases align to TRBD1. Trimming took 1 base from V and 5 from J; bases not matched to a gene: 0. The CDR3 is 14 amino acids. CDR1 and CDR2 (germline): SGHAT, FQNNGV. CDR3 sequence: CASSLGQGNEKLFF. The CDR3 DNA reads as TGTGCCAGCAGCTTAGGACAGGGGAATGAAAAACTGTTTTTT. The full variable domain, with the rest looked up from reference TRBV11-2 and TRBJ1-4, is EAGVAQSPRYKIIEKRQSVAFWCNPISGHATLYWYQQILGQGPKLLIQFQNNGVVDDSQLPKDRFSAERLKGVDSTLKIQPAKLEDSAVYLCASSLGQGNEKLFFGSGTQLSVL.

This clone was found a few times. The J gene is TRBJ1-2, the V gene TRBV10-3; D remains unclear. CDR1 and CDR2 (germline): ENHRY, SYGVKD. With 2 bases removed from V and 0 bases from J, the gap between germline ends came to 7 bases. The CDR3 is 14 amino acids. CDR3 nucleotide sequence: TGTGCCATCAGTGAGCTGGGATCTAACTATGGCTACACCTTC. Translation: CAISELGSNYGYTF.

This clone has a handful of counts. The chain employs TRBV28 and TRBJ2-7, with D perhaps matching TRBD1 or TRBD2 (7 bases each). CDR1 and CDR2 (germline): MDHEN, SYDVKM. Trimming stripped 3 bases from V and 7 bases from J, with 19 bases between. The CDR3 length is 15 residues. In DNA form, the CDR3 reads TGTGCCAGCAGTTTGATAACAGGGGAGGGATGGGAGCAGTACTTC. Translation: CASSLITGEGWEQYF.

CDR3 bases: TGTGCCAGCATGCTTAGACAGGGACTCTCTGGGGCCAACGTCCTGACTTTC. Residues: CASMLRQGLSGANVLTF. V and J are TRBV5-5 and TRBJ2-6; tentative D call: TRBD1 (7 bases). Per germline, CDR1 SGHKS and CDR2 YYEKEE (reference sequence). The CDR3 is made up of 17 amino acids. V lost 6 bases and J lost 0, with 16 bases in between. The whole variable domain, remainder taken from reference TRBV5-5 and TRBJ2-6, is DAGVTQSPTHLIKTRGQQVTLRCSPISGHKSVSWYQQVLGQGPQFIFQYYEKEERGRGNFPDRFSARQFPNYSSELNVNALLLGDSALYLCASMLRQGLSGANVLTFGAGSRLTVL.

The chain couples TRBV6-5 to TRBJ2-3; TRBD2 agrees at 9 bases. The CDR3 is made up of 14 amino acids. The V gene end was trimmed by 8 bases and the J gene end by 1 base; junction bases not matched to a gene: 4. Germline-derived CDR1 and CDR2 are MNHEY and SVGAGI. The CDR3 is CASEKREGTDTQYF. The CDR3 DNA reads TGTGCCAGCGAAAAGCGGGAGGGCACAGATACGCAGTATTTT.

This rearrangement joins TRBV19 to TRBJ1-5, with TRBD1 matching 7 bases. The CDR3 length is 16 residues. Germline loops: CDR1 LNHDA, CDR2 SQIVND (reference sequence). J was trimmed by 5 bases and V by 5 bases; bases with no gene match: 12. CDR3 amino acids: CASSRRTGFGDQPQHF. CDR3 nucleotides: TGTGCCAGTAGTCGCCGGACAGGCTTTGGCGATCAGCCCCAGCATTTT. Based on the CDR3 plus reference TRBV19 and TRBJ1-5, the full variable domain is DGGITQSPKYLFRKEGQNVTLSCEQNLNHDAMYWYRQDPGQGLRLIYYSQIVNDFQKGDIAEGYSVSREKKESFPLTVTSAQKNPTAFYLCASSRRTGFGDQPQHFGDGTRLSIL.

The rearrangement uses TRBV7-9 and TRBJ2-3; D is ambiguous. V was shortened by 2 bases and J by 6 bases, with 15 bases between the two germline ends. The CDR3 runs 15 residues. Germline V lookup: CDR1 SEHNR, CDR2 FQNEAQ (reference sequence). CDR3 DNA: TGTGCCAGCAGCTTACGAGGCAACCCCTCGGATACGCAGTATTTT. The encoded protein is CASSLRGNPSDTQYF.

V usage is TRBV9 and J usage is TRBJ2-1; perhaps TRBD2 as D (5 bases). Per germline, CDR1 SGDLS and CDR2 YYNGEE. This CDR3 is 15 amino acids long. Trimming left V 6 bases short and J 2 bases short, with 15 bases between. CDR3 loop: CASTQLEGTYNEQFF. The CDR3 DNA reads TGTGCCAGCACCCAACTAGAAGGAACCTACAATGAGCAGTTCTTC.

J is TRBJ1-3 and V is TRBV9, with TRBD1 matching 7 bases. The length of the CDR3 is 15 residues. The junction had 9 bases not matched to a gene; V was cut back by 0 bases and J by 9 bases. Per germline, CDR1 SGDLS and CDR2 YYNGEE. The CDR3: CASSVGDSARGTIYF. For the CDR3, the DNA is TGTGCCAGCAGCGTAGGGGACAGCGCCCGGGGCACCATATATTTT.

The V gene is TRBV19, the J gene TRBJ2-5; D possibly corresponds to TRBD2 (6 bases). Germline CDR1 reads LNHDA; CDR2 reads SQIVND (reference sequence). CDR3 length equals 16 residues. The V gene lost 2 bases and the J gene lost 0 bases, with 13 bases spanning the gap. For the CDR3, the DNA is TGTGCCAGTAGTATATGGAGTAGCGGAAACCAAGAGACCCAGTACTTC. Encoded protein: CASSIWSSGNQETQYF.

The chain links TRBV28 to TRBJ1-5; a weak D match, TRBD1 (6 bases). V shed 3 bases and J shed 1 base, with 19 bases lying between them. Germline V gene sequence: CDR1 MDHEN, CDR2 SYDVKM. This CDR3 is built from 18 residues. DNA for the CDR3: TGTGCCAGCAGTTTCTACAGGGAAGGGTACTTAAGCAATCAGCCCCAGCATTTT. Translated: CASSFYREGYLSNQPQHF.

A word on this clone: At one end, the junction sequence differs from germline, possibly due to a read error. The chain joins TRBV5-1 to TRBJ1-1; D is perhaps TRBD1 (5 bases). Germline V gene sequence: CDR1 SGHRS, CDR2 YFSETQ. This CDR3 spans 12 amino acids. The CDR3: CASSPGTLEAFF. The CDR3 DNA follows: TGTGCCAGCAGCCCCGGGACTTTAGAAGCTTTCTTT.

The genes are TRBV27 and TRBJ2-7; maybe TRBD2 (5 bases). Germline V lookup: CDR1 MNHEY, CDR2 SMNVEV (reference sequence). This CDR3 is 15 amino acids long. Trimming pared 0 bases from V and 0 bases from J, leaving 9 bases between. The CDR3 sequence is CASSLSRAGSYEQYF. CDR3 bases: TGTGCCAGCAGTTTATCGAGGGCCGGCTCCTACGAGCAGTACTTC.

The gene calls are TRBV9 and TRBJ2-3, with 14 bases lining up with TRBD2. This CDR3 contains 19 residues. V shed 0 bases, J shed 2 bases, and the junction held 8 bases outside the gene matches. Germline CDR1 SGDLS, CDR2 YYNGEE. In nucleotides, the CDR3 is TGTGCCAGCAGCGTAGCCCCCCCGGGACTAGCGGGAGTCACAGATACGCAGTATTTT. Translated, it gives CASSVAPPGLAGVTDTQYF.

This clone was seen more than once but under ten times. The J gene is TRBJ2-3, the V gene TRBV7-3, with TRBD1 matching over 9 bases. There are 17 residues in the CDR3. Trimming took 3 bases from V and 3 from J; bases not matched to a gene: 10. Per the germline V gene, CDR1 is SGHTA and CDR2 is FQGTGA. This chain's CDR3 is CASSFLAGTGLTDTQYF. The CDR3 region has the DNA TGTGCCAGCAGCTTCCTCGCCGGGACAGGGTTGACAGATACGCAGTATTTT.

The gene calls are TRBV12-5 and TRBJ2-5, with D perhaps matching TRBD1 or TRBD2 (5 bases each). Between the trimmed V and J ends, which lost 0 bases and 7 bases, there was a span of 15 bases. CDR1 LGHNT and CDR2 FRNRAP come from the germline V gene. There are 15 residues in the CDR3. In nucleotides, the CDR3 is TGTGCTAGTGGTTTGGTAGAGGGACCATTCGGGACCCAGTACTTC. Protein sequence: CASGLVEGPFGTQYF.

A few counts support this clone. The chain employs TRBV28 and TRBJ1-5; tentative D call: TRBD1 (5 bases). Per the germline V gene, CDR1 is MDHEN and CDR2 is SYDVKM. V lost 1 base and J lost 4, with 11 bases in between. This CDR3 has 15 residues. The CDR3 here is CASSLLTGGNQPQHF. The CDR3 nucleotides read TGTGCCAGCAGTTTATTAACAGGTGGGAATCAGCCCCAGCATTTT.

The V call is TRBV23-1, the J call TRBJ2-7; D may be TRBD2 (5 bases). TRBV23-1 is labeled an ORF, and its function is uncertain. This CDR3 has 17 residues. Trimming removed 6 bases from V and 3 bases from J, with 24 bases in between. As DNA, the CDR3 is TGCGCCAGCAGCAAAAGGGAGCTATCCCATCCAATCTACGAGCAGTACTTC. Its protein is CASSKRELSHPIYEQYF.

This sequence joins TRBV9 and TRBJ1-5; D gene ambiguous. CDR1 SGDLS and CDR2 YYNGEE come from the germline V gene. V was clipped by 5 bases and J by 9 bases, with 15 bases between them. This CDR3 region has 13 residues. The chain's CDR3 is CASSSQPEGPQHF. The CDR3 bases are TGTGCCAGCAGTTCACAGCCCGAAGGGCCCCAGCATTTT.